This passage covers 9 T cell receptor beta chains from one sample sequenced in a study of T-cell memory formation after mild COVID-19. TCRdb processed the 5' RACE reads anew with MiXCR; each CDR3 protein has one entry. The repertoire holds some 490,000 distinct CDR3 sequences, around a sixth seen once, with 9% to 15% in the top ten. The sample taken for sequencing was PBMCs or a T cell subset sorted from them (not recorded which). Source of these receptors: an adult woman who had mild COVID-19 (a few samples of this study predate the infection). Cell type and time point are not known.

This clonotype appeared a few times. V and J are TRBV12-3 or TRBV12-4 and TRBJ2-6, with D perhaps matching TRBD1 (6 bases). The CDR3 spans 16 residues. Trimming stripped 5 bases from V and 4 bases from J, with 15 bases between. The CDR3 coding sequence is TGTGCCAGCAGTCTCGCCCCAGGGGTGGGGGCCAACGTCCTGACTTTC. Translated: CASSLAPGVGANVLTF.

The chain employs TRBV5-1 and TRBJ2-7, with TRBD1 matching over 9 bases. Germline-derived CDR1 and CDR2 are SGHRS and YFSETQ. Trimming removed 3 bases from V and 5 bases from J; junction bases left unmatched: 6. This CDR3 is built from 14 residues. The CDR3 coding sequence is TGCGCCAGCAGCTCTACGGGACAGGGACACGAGCAGTACTTC. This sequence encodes CASSSTGQGHEQYF.

CDR3 DNA: TGTGCCAGCAGCTTACCGGGACTAGGCTACAATGAGCAGTTCTTC. It yields the protein CASSLPGLGYNEQFF. The chain couples TRBV7-2 to TRBJ2-1, with TRBD2 identical over 8 bases. This CDR3 is built from 15 residues. With V trimmed by 2 bases and J by 3 bases, 3 bases remained unmatched. The germline V gene encodes CDR1 SGHTA and CDR2 FQGNSA.

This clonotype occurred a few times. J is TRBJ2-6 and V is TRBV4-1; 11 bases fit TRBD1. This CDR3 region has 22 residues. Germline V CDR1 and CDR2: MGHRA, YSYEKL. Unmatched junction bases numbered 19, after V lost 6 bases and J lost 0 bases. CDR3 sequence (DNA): TGCGCCAGCAGTGCGGTAAGGGCCGGGACAGGGGGACTGCACTCTGGGGCCAACGTCCTGACTTTC. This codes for CASSAVRAGTGGLHSGANVLTF.

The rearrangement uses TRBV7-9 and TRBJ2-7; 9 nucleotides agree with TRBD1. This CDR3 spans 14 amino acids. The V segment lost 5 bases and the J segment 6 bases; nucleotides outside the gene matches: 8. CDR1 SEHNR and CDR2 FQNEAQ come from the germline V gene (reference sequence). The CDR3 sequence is CASSPQGASFEQYF. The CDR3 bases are TGTGCCAGCAGCCCACAGGGGGCCTCATTCGAGCAGTACTTC.

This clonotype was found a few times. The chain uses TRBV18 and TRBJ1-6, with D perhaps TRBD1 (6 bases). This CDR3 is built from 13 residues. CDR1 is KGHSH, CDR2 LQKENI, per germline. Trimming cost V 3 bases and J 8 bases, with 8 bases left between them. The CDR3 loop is CASSPRQDSPLHF. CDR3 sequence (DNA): TGTGCCAGCTCACCGAGACAGGATTCACCCCTCCACTTT.

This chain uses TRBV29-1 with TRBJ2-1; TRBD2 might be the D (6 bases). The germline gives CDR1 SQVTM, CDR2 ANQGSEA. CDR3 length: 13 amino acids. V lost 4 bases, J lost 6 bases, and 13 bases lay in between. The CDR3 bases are TGCAGCGTTGGGCTAGCGACCAGCAATGAGCAGTTCTTC. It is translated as CSVGLATSNEQFF.

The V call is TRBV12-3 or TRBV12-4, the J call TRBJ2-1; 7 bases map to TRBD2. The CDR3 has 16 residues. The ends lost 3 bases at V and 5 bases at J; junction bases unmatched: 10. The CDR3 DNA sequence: TGTGCCAGCAGTTTTATTGGCCTAGCGGCTAACAATGAGCAGTTCTTC. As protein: CASSFIGLAANNEQFF.

CDR3 amino acids: CATSRGAGPSTDTQYF. Here the CDR3 DNA reads TGTGCCACCAGCAGGGGAGCGGGGCCCAGCACAGATACGCAGTATTTT. This chain links TRBV15 with TRBJ2-3, with TRBD2 identical over 7 bases. This CDR3 has 16 residues. The ends lost 3 bases at V and 0 bases at J; junction bases unmatched: 6. CDR1 is LNHNV, CDR2 YYDKDF, per germline (reference sequence).